The 21 T cell receptor beta chains in this list originate from one sample, sequenced in a study of graft-versus-host responses after intestinal transplantation. Their antigen targets remain unknown. The assay was immunoSEQ multiplex PCR, and TCRdb's table has in-frame clones only and misses some. The sample includes 150,000 or so clones, roughly 91% seen only once; the top ten take about 0.2%. Sequencing was performed on unstimulated CD4+ T cells sorted from spleen or lymph node cells, taken before intestinal transplant. These receptors originate from a human donor who received an intestinal transplant.

This chain joins TRBV27 and TRBJ1-4; D is perhaps TRBD1 (6 bases). This CDR3 has 14 amino acids. In germline, CDR1 is MNHEY, CDR2 SMNVEV (reference sequence). The ends were cut back, 6 bases at V and 4 bases at J, with 12 bases in the middle. In nucleotides, the CDR3 is TGTGCCAGCAGGCTCCAGGGGAATAATGAAAAACTGTTTTTT. Protein: CASRLQGNNEKLFF. The whole variable domain, filled in from reference TRBV27 and TRBJ1-4, reads EAQVTQNPRYLITVTGKKLTVTCSQNMNHEYMSWYRQDPGLGLRQIYYSMNVEVTDKGDVPEGYKVSRKEKRNFPLILESPSPNQTSLYFCASRLQGNNEKLFFGSGTQLSVL.

The V and J genes are TRBV5-4 and TRBJ2-1; maybe TRBD2 (6 bases). In germline, CDR1 is SGHNT, CDR2 YYREEE (reference sequence). V was cut by 1 base and J by 10 bases, with 18 bases left in between. The CDR3 has 15 residues. The CDR3 spells CASSLSRERIREQFF. The CDR3 DNA follows: TGTGCCAGCAGCTTGTCTCGGGAGAGGATTCGGGAGCAGTTCTTC.

In this sample, this clone turned up a few times. V is TRBV30 and J is TRBJ1-1; no firm D call. Germline CDR1 is GTSNPN and CDR2 is SVGIG (reference sequence). Between the trimmed V and J ends, which lost 0 bases and 1 base, there was a span of 6 bases. The CDR3 has 13 amino acids. The CDR3 loop reads CAWSVTANTEAFF. CDR3 sequence (DNA): TGTGCCTGGAGTGTAACGGCGAACACTGAAGCTTTCTTT.

The genes are TRBV14 and TRBJ2-7, with 15 bases that match TRBD2. CDR1 is SGHDN and CDR2 is FVKESK in the germline V gene. With 4 bases clipped from V and 1 base from J, the junction kept 8 bases outside the gene matches. This CDR3 has 18 residues. In nucleotides, the CDR3 is TGTGCCAGCAGCCGGACTAGCGGGAGGGCCGGGCCATCCTACGAGCAGTACTTC. Translated: CASSRTSGRAGPSYEQYF.

The chain carries TRBV5-1 and TRBJ1-6; the D is unclear. In germline, CDR1 is SGHRS, CDR2 YFSETQ. This CDR3 has 13 amino acids. V shed 4 bases and J shed 8 bases, with 10 bases lying between them. The CDR3 protein is CASSPGGDSPLHF. The CDR3 coding sequence is TGCGCCAGCAGCCCGGGAGGCGATTCACCCCTCCACTTT.

The chain has TRBV6-5 and TRBJ2-2, with D uncertain. Trimming cost V 0 bases and J 4 bases, with 9 bases left between them. CDR3 length: 15 residues. Germline V gene lookup returns CDR1 MNHEY and CDR2 SVGAGI. Here the CDR3 DNA reads TGTGCCAGCAGTTACTCGAAAGCTATCACCGGGGAGCTGTTTTTT. Amino acid sequence: CASSYSKAITGELFF.

V usage is TRBV5-6 and J usage is TRBJ1-1; D perhaps matches TRBD1 (5 bases). CDR3 length equals 14 residues. CDR1 SGHDT and CDR2 YYEEEE come from the germline V gene. Trimming stripped 1 base from V and 6 bases from J, with 13 bases between. In DNA, the CDR3 is TGTGCCAGCAGCTTGATTCAGGGAGCGGCTGAAGCTTTCTTT. Its translation: CASSLIQGAAEAFF.

The chain joins TRBV9 to TRBJ2-1, with a tentative D call TRBD2 (5 bases). The V end lost 0 bases, the J end lost 4 bases, and 14 bases lay between the germline ends. Germline CDR1 and CDR2: SGDLS and YYNGEE. The CDR3 totals 16 residues. The CDR3 DNA follows: TGTGCCAGCAGCGTAGAAGAGGGTTTGGGGTACAATGAGCAGTTCTTC. The encoded protein is CASSVEEGLGYNEQFF.

V and J are TRBV28 and TRBJ2-1; possible D gene TRBD2, 5 bases. V was pared by 4 bases and J by 8 bases, with 18 bases between. CDR1 MDHEN and CDR2 SYDVKM come from the germline V gene. This CDR3 contains 15 residues. As DNA, the CDR3 is TGTGCCAGCAGTTCCCGGGATTCGCGAGGCGATGAGCAGTTCTTC. Amino acids: CASSSRDSRGDEQFF.

J is TRBJ2-5 and V is TRBV27, with TRBD2 matching 10 bases. Germline V gene sequence: CDR1 MNHEY, CDR2 SMNVEV (reference sequence). After removal of 6 bases from V and 3 bases from J, the junction contained 7 bases not matched to a gene. This CDR3 contains 15 residues. Written as DNA, the CDR3 is TGTGCCAGCAGATACCGGACTAGCGGTAAAGAGACCCAGTACTTC. Translated, it gives CASRYRTSGKETQYF.

The chain is built from TRBV30 and TRBJ2-5; D might be TRBD1 (5 bases). This CDR3 is built from 12 residues. In germline, CDR1 is GTSNPN, CDR2 SVGIG (reference sequence). V was pared by 2 bases and J by 5 bases, with 9 bases between. The CDR3 sequence: CAWSRGGETQYF. The CDR3 region has the DNA TGTGCCTGGAGTAGGGGTGGTGAGACCCAGTACTTC.

J is TRBJ2-3 and V is TRBV5-1; D unclear. The CDR3 loop spans 17 amino acids. Looked up from germline, CDR1 is SGHRS and CDR2 is YFSETQ. Trimming left V 0 bases short and J 2 bases short, with 16 bases between. CDR3 region: CASSLARAVIATDTQYF. CDR3 nucleotides: TGCGCCAGCAGCTTGGCTCGGGCGGTTATAGCCACAGATACGCAGTATTTT. The whole variable domain, filled in from reference TRBV5-1 and TRBJ2-3, reads KAGVTQTPRYLIKTRGQQVTLSCSPISGHRSVSWYQQTPGQGLQFLFEYFSETQRNKGNFPGRFSGRQFSNSRSEMNVSTLELGDSALYLCASSLARAVIATDTQYFGPGTRLTVL.

The chain combines TRBV25-1 with TRBJ2-3; the match to TRBD2 covers 12 bases. Per the germline V gene, CDR1 is MGHDK and CDR2 is SYGVNS. V lost 7 bases, J lost 5 bases, and 7 bases stayed unmatched. This CDR3 has 15 amino acids. The DNA of the CDR3 is TGTGCCAGCACCCCAAGACTAGCGGGAGAAGATACGCAGTATTTT. As protein: CASTPRLAGEDTQYF.

The rearrangement uses TRBV4-1 and TRBJ2-5; tentative D call: TRBD2 (5 bases). V dropped 1 base and J dropped 0 bases, with 9 bases sitting between them. This CDR3 is built from 15 residues. Per the germline V gene, CDR1 is MGHRA and CDR2 is YSYEKL. The chain's CDR3 is CASSQGPGYQETQYF. DNA of the CDR3: TGCGCCAGCAGCCAAGGGCCGGGGTACCAAGAGACCCAGTACTTC.

In its sample, this clone was seen once. The genes are TRBV7-9 and TRBJ2-1; D may match TRBD1 or TRBD2 (5 bases each). The V end lost 5 bases, the J end lost 4 bases, and 9 bases lay between the germline ends. Germline V gene lookup returns CDR1 SEHNR and CDR2 FQNEAQ (reference sequence). The CDR3 is 13 amino acids. CDR3 nucleotides: TGTGCCAGCAGCAGGGGAGAATACAATGAGCAGTTCTTC. Translation: CASSRGEYNEQFF.

The chain employs TRBV7-2 and TRBJ1-5; weak D call: TRBD1 (6 bases). This CDR3 has 14 residues. Germline CDR1 SGHTA, CDR2 FQGNSA. The germline V and J ends were trimmed by 5 bases and 2 bases, with 10 bases remaining between them. The CDR3 DNA reads TGTGCCAGCAGCAACAGGGTCGGCAATCAGCCCCAGCATTTT. It encodes CASSNRVGNQPQHF.

CDR3 sequence: CASSLEDSNEQFF. The CDR3 nucleotides are TGTGCCAGCAGCCTGGAGGATTCAAATGAGCAGTTCTTC. This chain uses TRBV7-6 with TRBJ2-1, with D possibly matching TRBD2 (5 bases). Trimming pared 5 bases from V and 7 bases from J, leaving 12 bases between. This CDR3 contains 13 residues. CDR1 and CDR2 from the germline V gene are SGHVS and FNYEAQ.

This clone was seen once. The rearrangement uses TRBV7-3 and TRBJ2-3; D possibly corresponds to TRBD2 (5 bases). The ends were cut back, 4 bases at V and 6 bases at J, with 17 bases in the middle. Per germline, CDR1 SGHTA and CDR2 FQGTGA. This CDR3 region has 15 residues. CDR3 region: CASSSFGPGVDTQYF. The CDR3 nucleotides are TGTGCCAGCAGCTCCTTTGGGCCCGGGGTGGATACGCAGTATTTT.

The gene calls are TRBV11-2 and TRBJ2-5, with D maybe TRBD1 (6 bases). Germline loops: CDR1 SGHAT, CDR2 FQNNGV. The ends were cut back, 5 bases at V and 2 bases at J, with 15 bases in the middle. The CDR3 consists of 15 residues. The CDR3 DNA reads as TGTGCCAGCAGCCTCCACACGACAGGACAAGAGACCCAGTACTTC. The encoded protein is CASSLHTTGQETQYF.

This chain uses TRBV2 with TRBJ1-6; D gene ambiguous. The V end was cut by 7 bases, the J end by 5 bases, with 18 bases between. This CDR3 has 16 amino acids. The germline gives CDR1 SNHLY, CDR2 FYNNEI. The CDR3 DNA sequence: TGTGCCAGCACCCGGGATGGCAGCCCAAATAATTCACCCCTCCACTTT. Its translation: CASTRDGSPNNSPLHF.

The rearrangement joins TRBV9 to TRBJ2-2; TRBD2 matches 10 bases. The germline V gene has CDR1 SGDLS and CDR2 YYNGEE. V lost 0 bases, J lost 5 bases, and 4 bases stayed unmatched. This CDR3 comprises 16 residues. CDR3 sequence: CASSVVRAGGTGELFF. CDR3 coding DNA: TGTGCCAGCAGCGTAGTAAGAGCGGGAGGGACCGGGGAGCTGTTTTTT.